One sample yielded the 27 T cell receptor beta chains listed below, sequenced in a study of regulatory T cells in long-lasting Graves disease. Specified time point: persistent/refractory GD, antithyroid drugs over 5 years with positive TRAb. The authors made the TCR library using RNA they extracted from PBMCs. Construction of TCR beta libraries relied on iRepertoire HTBI primers and on Arm-PCR targeting CDR3 regions. TCRdb reanalysed the multiplex PCR reads using MiXCR and keeps one entry per CDR3 protein. Of 600,000 to 850,000 distinct CDR3 sequences in the sample, 25% to 30% were seen once. Specimen: peripheral blood mononuclear cells (PBMCs), collected when the disease was refractory, from a patient treated with antithyroid drugs. The receptors shown here come from a female donor with Graves disease.

A word on this clonotype: Its ends do not fully match the called genes, so a read error is possible. The V call is TRBV7-3, the J call TRBJ2-1; 7 bases are shared with TRBD2. This CDR3 contains 20 residues. Looked up from germline, CDR1 is SGHTA and CDR2 is FQGTGA. The CDR3 region has the DNA TGTGCCAGCGGCTTTCTACCCAATAGCGGGTGGGCCCCGAATTACAATGAGCAGTTCTTC. Translated, it gives CASGFLPNSGWAPNYNEQFF.

Ten or more counts support this clonotype. The J gene is TRBJ1-2, the V gene TRBV28, with D uncertain. The V gene lost 6 bases and the J gene lost 2 bases, with 13 bases spanning the gap. CDR3 size: 14 residues. The germline V gene encodes CDR1 MDHEN and CDR2 SYDVKM. CDR3 protein: CASSRSSPNYGYTF. The CDR3 coding sequence is TGTGCCAGCAGCCGATCGTCGCCCAACTATGGCTACACCTTC.

In this sample, this clonotype turned up many times. CDR3 region: CASTRSYGYTF. CDR3 sequence (DNA): TGTGCCAGCACCCGCTCCTATGGCTACACCTTC. The J gene is TRBJ1-2, the V gene TRBV28; D is undetermined. The CDR3 totals 11 residues. Germline assignment: CDR1 MDHEN and CDR2 SYDVKM. V lost 7 bases and J lost 4, with 7 bases in between.

Turning to this clonotype: A much more abundant neighbour one base away suggests this may be a read error. The V and J genes are TRBV28 and TRBJ2-4, with TRBD1 identical over 8 bases. This CDR3 has 16 amino acids. CDR1 is MDHEN and CDR2 is SYDVKM in the germline V gene. V dropped 7 bases and J dropped 0; count of bases not matched to a gene: 8. CDR3 sequence (DNA): TGTGCCAGCACCACCGGACAGGGAATAGCCAAAAACATTCAGTACTTC. It specifies CASTTGQGIAKNIQYF.

This clonotype was found many times. The chain uses TRBV2 and TRBJ1-1; D is unresolved. This CDR3 comprises 10 residues. Germline CDR1 SNHLY, CDR2 FYNNEI. V was shortened by 8 bases and J by 2 bases, with 3 bases between the two germline ends. CDR3 protein: CASDNTEAFF. DNA for the CDR3: TGTGCCAGCGACAACACTGAAGCTTTCTTT. The full variable domain, its missing parts supplied by reference TRBV2 and TRBJ1-1, is EPEVTQTPSHQVTQMGQEVILRCVPISNHLYFYWYRQILGQKVEFLVSFYNNEISEKSEIFDDQFSVERPDGSNFTLKIRSTKLEDSAMYFCASDNTEAFFGQGTRLTVV.

V and J are TRBV9 and TRBJ2-7, with no clear D. This CDR3 contains 15 residues. V was shortened by 0 bases and J by 7 bases, with 17 bases between the two germline ends. The germline gives CDR1 SGDLS, CDR2 YYNGEE. CDR3 amino acids: CASSVGVRPHREQYF. As DNA, the CDR3 is TGTGCCAGCAGCGTAGGCGTCAGACCCCATAGGGAGCAGTACTTC.

This rearrangement joins TRBV3-1 to TRBJ1-2; no reliable D call. V dropped 2 bases and J dropped 5 bases, with 15 bases sitting between them. This CDR3 spans 15 amino acids. CDR1 and CDR2 (germline): LGHDT, YNNKEL (reference sequence). CDR3 in amino acids: CASSQPRGGAYGYTF. The DNA of the CDR3 is TGTGCCAGCAGCCAACCCCGGGGAGGAGCTTATGGCTACACCTTC.

This chain joins TRBV19 and TRBJ1-2; D is uncertain. CDR1 and CDR2 from the germline V gene are LNHDA and SQIVND (reference sequence). The CDR3 runs to 12 residues. Between the trimmed V and J ends, which lost 3 bases and 7 bases, there was a span of 9 bases. The CDR3 DNA sequence: TGTGCCAGTAGTATTCGGGGAGCTGGCTACACCTTC. Its translation: CASSIRGAGYTF.

This clonotype was seen at least ten times. This chain uses TRBV2 with TRBJ1-2; D ambiguous. Germline values: CDR1 SNHLY, CDR2 FYNNEI. This CDR3 has 13 residues. The germline V and J ends were trimmed by 3 bases and 3 bases, with 8 bases remaining between them. The CDR3 loop is CASSDSRHYGYTF. DNA of the CDR3: TGTGCCAGCAGTGATTCCAGACACTATGGCTACACCTTC.

Only a few counts were recorded for this clonotype. The chain joins TRBV30 to TRBJ1-4; D remains unclear. Germline assignment: CDR1 GTSNPN and CDR2 SVGIG (reference sequence). This CDR3 is built from 13 residues. The germline V and J ends were trimmed by 0 bases and 6 bases, with 8 bases remaining between them. CDR3 amino acids: CAWSVARDEKLFF. DNA for the CDR3: TGTGCCTGGAGTGTAGCCCGAGATGAAAAACTGTTTTTT.

The chain recombines TRBV5-1 with TRBJ2-7; 8 bases fit TRBD1. V was pared by 1 base and J by 0 bases, with 3 bases of the junction left unmatched. The germline V gene has CDR1 SGHRS and CDR2 YFSETQ. This CDR3 region has 15 residues. DNA of the CDR3: TGCGCCAGCAGCTTGTTCGGGACAGGCTCCTACGAGCAGTACTTC. Its translation: CASSLFGTGSYEQYF.

The rearrangement joins TRBV6-5 to TRBJ2-3, with TRBD1 matching 8 bases. This CDR3 has 16 amino acids. From germline, CDR1 is MNHEY and CDR2 SVGAGI. The ends lost 2 bases at V and 2 bases at J; junction bases unmatched: 6. The CDR3 region is CASSYVGQGSTDTQYF. CDR3 coding DNA: TGTGCCAGCAGTTACGTCGGACAGGGCTCCACAGATACGCAGTATTTT.

This chain joins TRBV4-2 and TRBJ1-4; a weak D match, TRBD1 (6 bases). The CDR3 totals 16 residues. Trimming left V 3 bases short and J 5 bases short, with 16 bases between. CDR1 LGHNA and CDR2 YNFKEQ come from the germline V gene. This CDR3 reads CASSQGGRRGNEKLFF. The CDR3 nucleotides read TGTGCCAGCAGCCAGGGGGGCAGGAGGGGGAATGAAAAACTGTTTTTT.

This clonotype has a handful of counts. V and J are TRBV7-8 and TRBJ1-1; perhaps TRBD1 as D (5 bases). The CDR3 contains 15 residues. Germline CDR1 reads SGHVS; CDR2 reads FQNEAQ. The V end was cut by 4 bases, the J end by 3 bases, with 15 bases between. CDR3 bases: TGTGCCAGCAGCTCCCTGCGGGGGGGGGACACTGAAGCTTTCTTT. Its translation is CASSSLRGGDTEAFF.

The rearrangement joins TRBV5-1 to TRBJ1-5; no firm D call. The V gene's germline CDR1 is SGHRS and CDR2 YFSETQ. The CDR3 has 15 residues. Trimming removed 1 base from V and 1 base from J, with 9 bases in between. The CDR3 is CASSLHGVSNQPQHF. In nucleotides, the CDR3 is TGCGCCAGCAGCTTGCACGGAGTAAGCAATCAGCCCCAGCATTTT.

The chain joins TRBV6-1 to TRBJ1-3, with D possibly being TRBD1 (5 bases). Trimming cost V 0 bases and J 0 bases, with 21 bases left between them. CDR3 length equals 20 residues. Germline assignment: CDR1 MNHNS and CDR2 SASEGT. The DNA of the CDR3 is TGTGCCAGCAGTGAAGCGATATATACAGAGGACACTTACTCTGGAAACACCATATATTTT. Its translation is CASSEAIYTEDTYSGNTIYF.

This clonotype was found many times. The V call is TRBV6-1, the J call TRBJ2-7; D is possibly TRBD2 (5 bases). This CDR3 is 17 amino acids long. The germline V gene has CDR1 MNHNS and CDR2 SASEGT. V dropped 0 bases and J dropped 0 bases, with 15 bases sitting between them. The CDR3: CASSEAVPWLASYEQYF. The CDR3, as DNA: TGTGCCAGCAGTGAAGCAGTACCCTGGCTAGCCTCCTACGAGCAGTACTTC.

This clonotype was seen only once. The chain joins TRBV9 to TRBJ2-2, with D tentatively TRBD1 (6 bases). Germline CDR1 SGDLS, CDR2 YYNGEE. The CDR3 is 16 residues long. Trimming removed 4 bases at V and 0 bases at J, with 13 bases between. CDR3 sequence: CASSTFGTTNTGELFF. CDR3 coding DNA: TGTGCCAGCAGCACCTTCGGGACAACGAACACCGGGGAGCTGTTTTTT.

This clonotype was found a few times. The V and J genes are TRBV30 and TRBJ1-1; 7 positions match TRBD1. V was clipped by 1 base and J by 3 bases; unmatched bases: 8. The CDR3 is made up of 15 amino acids. CDR1 is GTSNPN, CDR2 SVGIG, per germline (reference sequence). The CDR3: CAWSAQGGADTEAFF. The DNA of the CDR3 is TGTGCCTGGAGTGCCCAAGGGGGCGCGGACACTGAAGCTTTCTTT. Filled out from reference TRBV30 and TRBJ1-1, the complete variable domain reads SQTIHQWPATLVQPVGSPLSLECTVEGTSNPNLYWYRQAAGRGLQLLFYSVGIGQISSEVPQNLSASRPQDRQFILSSKKLLLSDSGFYLCAWSAQGGADTEAFFGQGTRLTVV.

The CDR3 spells CAISAIGGAGTEAFF. For the CDR3, the DNA is TGTGCCATCAGTGCAATCGGAGGGGCAGGCACTGAAGCTTTCTTT. The chain links TRBV10-3 to TRBJ1-1, with D possibly being TRBD1 (5 bases). V was clipped by 4 bases and J by 4 bases, with 16 bases between them. This CDR3 has 15 residues. Germline V gives CDR1 ENHRY, CDR2 SYGVKD.

This clonotype was counted many times. The V and J genes are TRBV2 and TRBJ1-2; tentatively, D is TRBD1 (6 bases). Germline-derived CDR1 and CDR2 are SNHLY and FYNNEI. The V end lost 7 bases, the J end lost 7 bases, and 22 bases lay between the germline ends. This CDR3 has 15 residues. CDR3 amino acids: CASTNEGRGLPGYTF. The CDR3 region has the DNA TGTGCCAGCACCAACGAGGGCAGGGGTCTACCTGGCTACACCTTC.

Remarks on this clonotype: The conserved final phenylalanine or tryptophan is absent from the CDR3, which likely points to a read error. The chain recombines TRBV6-5 with TRBJ1-5; weak D call: TRBD1 (5 bases). Germline assignment: CDR1 MNHEY and CDR2 SVGAGI. The CDR3 runs to 16 residues. V lost 0 bases and J 1 base, leaving 10 bases between the germline ends. The CDR3 region is CASSYSIRQSNQPQHL. For the CDR3, the DNA is TGTGCCAGCAGTTACTCGATTAGACAGAGCAATCAGCCCCAGCATCTT.

V and J are TRBV3-1 and TRBJ1-2, with D maybe TRBD1 (6 bases). The CDR3 loop spans 15 amino acids. Deletions cut 0 bases from V and 3 bases from J, with 11 bases between. Per the germline V gene, CDR1 is LGHDT and CDR2 is YNNKEL (reference sequence). In DNA, the CDR3 is TGTGCCAGCAGCCAAGATCAGGGGCGCGACTATGGCTACACCTTC. This sequence encodes CASSQDQGRDYGYTF.

J is TRBJ2-7 and V is TRBV12-3 or TRBV12-4; TRBD2 aligns across 8 bases. The CDR3 sequence is 13 residues long. V dropped 7 bases and J dropped 2; count of bases not matched to a gene: 4. In DNA, the CDR3 is TGTGCCAGCAACCGGGGGGGTACCTACGAGCAGTACTTC. It yields the protein CASNRGGTYEQYF.

This clonotype was picked up a small number of times. This chain links TRBV9 with TRBJ1-4, with 8 bases fitting TRBD1. The J segment lost 3 bases and the V segment lost 4 bases, leaving 8 bases of the junction unmatched. CDR1 and CDR2 (germline): SGDLS, YYNGEE. This CDR3 is 16 amino acids long. DNA of the CDR3: TGTGCCAGCAGCCCGCGCCGGGGACAGGCTAATGAAAAACTGTTTTTT. This sequence encodes CASSPRRGQANEKLFF.

This clonotype was detected a few times. V is TRBV5-1 and J is TRBJ1-1; D is undetermined. V gave up 4 bases and J gave up 5 bases, with 9 bases separating them. This CDR3 is built from 12 residues. Germline V gene data show CDR1 as SGHRS and CDR2 as YFSETQ. CDR3 in DNA: TGCGCCAGCAGCCGTACTTATACTGAAGCTTTCTTT. Residues: CASSRTYTEAFF.

This clonotype was counted between two and nine times. The rearrangement uses TRBV28 and TRBJ1-1, with a weak D call TRBD1 (6 bases). The germline V gene has CDR1 MDHEN and CDR2 SYDVKM. Trimming removed 7 bases from V and 3 bases from J, with 18 bases in between. CDR3 length: 15 residues. The CDR3 nucleotides read TGTGCCAGCACCGACGTGAGGGGGGAGGACACTGAAGCTTTCTTT. Translating gives CASTDVRGEDTEAFF.